Each of the 21 T cell receptor beta chains below was sequenced from the same sample in a study of shared clonotypes between healthy human individuals. Assay used: immunoSEQ multiplex PCR; TCRdb lists only in-frame clones, some missing. The data show over 950,000 clones, 60% to 80% seen once. The specimen sequenced was memory CD4+ T cells from PBMCs. The subset denotes: CD45RA-negative fraction. These TCRs come from a man younger than 30 in good health. Some clones in this sample may be carry-over from other donors' samples.

The chain recombines TRBV4-1 with TRBJ2-2; 12 nucleotides align to TRBD2. Germline values: CDR1 MGHRA, CDR2 YSYEKL. The CDR3 contains 18 residues. The J segment lost 5 bases and the V segment lost 1 base, leaving 8 bases of the junction unmatched. The CDR3 bases are TGCGCCAGCAGCCAAGCTAGCGGGAGGGCCTCTGGGACCGGGGAGCTGTTTTTT. It translates to CASSQASGRASGTGELFF.

In regard to this clone: This same CDR3 is encoded by further DNA sequences in the sample. The chain has TRBV28 and TRBJ1-1, with TRBD1 as a possible D gene (6 bases). V was trimmed by 6 bases and J by 5 bases, leaving 13 bases between them. The CDR3 spans 13 residues. Germline V gene lookup returns CDR1 MDHEN and CDR2 SYDVKM. The CDR3 region is CASRVGGGTEAFF. CDR3 nucleotide sequence: TGTGCCAGCAGGGTGGGAGGGGGAACTGAAGCTTTCTTT. The complete variable domain, with remaining parts taken from reference TRBV28 and TRBJ1-1, reads DVKVTQSSRYLVKRTGEKVFLECVQDMDHENMFWYRQDPGLGLRLIYFSYDVKMKEKGDIPEGYSVSREKKERFSLILESASTNQTSMYLCASRVGGGTEAFFGQGTRLTVV.

In its sample, this clone was seen once. A read error may explain this, as a much larger clone is one base away. This chain joins TRBV11-2 and TRBJ2-7, with TRBD2 matching over 11 bases. V was pared by 6 bases and J by 2 bases, with 0 bases of the junction left unmatched. In germline, CDR1 is SGHAT, CDR2 FQNNGV. This CDR3 region has 13 residues. CDR3 DNA: TGTGCCAGCAGACTAGCGGGAGCCTACGAGCAGTACTTC. This gives the protein CASRLAGAYEQYF.

The rearrangement links TRBV2 to TRBJ1-2, with D possibly matching TRBD1 (6 bases). Germline CDR1 and CDR2: SNHLY and FYNNEI. The CDR3 extends over 14 amino acids. V lost 6 bases and J lost 7, with 18 bases in between. CDR3 bases: TGTGCCAGCAGGGACAGTGGAGCTGAACTTGGCTACACCTTC. This translates into CASRDSGAELGYTF.

The chain employs TRBV18 and TRBJ1-1; possibly TRBD1 for D (5 bases). Germline-derived CDR1 and CDR2 are KGHSH and LQKENI. This CDR3 is built from 19 residues. The V end lost 3 bases, the J end lost 2 bases, and 25 bases lay between the germline ends. As DNA, the CDR3 is TGTGCCAGCTCACCTCGGCGAGAGGGCAGGGAGTTGACTAACACTGAAGCTTTCTTT. Protein sequence: CASSPRREGRELTNTEAFF.

The chain joins TRBV7-9 to TRBJ2-3, with D possibly TRBD1 on 5 matching bases. Germline CDR1 is SEHNR and CDR2 is FQNEAQ (reference sequence). Trimming shortened V by 2 bases and J by 4 bases, and 13 bases separated the two germline ends. There are 15 residues in the CDR3. CDR3 sequence (DNA): TGTGCCAGCAGCTTACGACAGTTCCCCGCAGATACGCAGTATTTT. Translating gives CASSLRQFPADTQYF.

The genes are TRBV5-4 and TRBJ1-2; 7 bases align to TRBD1. V shed 5 bases and J 4 bases; nucleotides not matched to a gene: 8. This CDR3 has 14 amino acids. The germline CDR1 and CDR2 sequences are SGHNT and YYREEE (reference sequence). The CDR3 coding sequence is TGTGCCAGCAGGAAAACCGGGACAGCCTATGGCTACACCTTC. This encodes CASRKTGTAYGYTF.

J is TRBJ1-6 and V is TRBV5-1; D is perhaps TRBD1 (5 bases). Trimming removed 5 bases from V and 5 bases from J, with 14 bases in between. Per germline, CDR1 SGHRS and CDR2 YFSETQ. CDR3 length: 15 amino acids. In nucleotides, the CDR3 is TGCGCCAGCAGGCAGGGAGCCCAGAATAATTCACCCCTCCACTTT. It codes for CASRQGAQNNSPLHF.

J is TRBJ2-2 and V is TRBV27; 7 bases are a match to TRBD1. The length of the CDR3 is 16 residues. V trimming: 5 bases; J trimming: 7 bases; junction bases outside the gene matches: 13. Germline lookup yields CDR1 MNHEY and CDR2 SMNVEV (reference sequence). CDR3 sequence (DNA): TGTGCCAGCAGTCTCCACGACAGGGTGGTAAACGGGGAGCTGTTTTTT. Amino acid sequence: CASSLHDRVVNGELFF.

The chain links TRBV7-9 to TRBJ2-7; 9 positions match TRBD2. Germline CDR1 is SEHNR and CDR2 is FQNEAQ (reference sequence). V lost 5 bases, J lost 5 bases, and 16 bases stayed unmatched. This CDR3 comprises 17 residues. CDR3 amino acids: CASSRLGASGVRNEQYF. Here the CDR3 DNA reads TGTGCCAGCAGCCGCCTCGGGGCTAGCGGGGTAAGGAACGAGCAGTACTTC.

The CDR3 coding sequence is TGTGCCAGCTCACCACCGCGTACGAGCTATGGCTACACCTTC. This translates into CASSPPRTSYGYTF. The chain carries TRBV18 and TRBJ1-2; D gene ambiguous. The ends were cut back, 0 bases at V and 4 bases at J, with 9 bases in the middle. CDR1 is KGHSH and CDR2 is LQKENI in the germline V gene. The CDR3 runs to 14 residues.

The V gene is TRBV5-1, the J gene TRBJ1-3; a possible D gene is TRBD1 (5 bases). V was clipped by 5 bases and J by 0 bases, with 12 bases between them. This CDR3 is built from 15 residues. CDR1 SGHRS and CDR2 YFSETQ come from the germline V gene. DNA for the CDR3: TGCGCCAGCAGACCAGGGACCAACTCTGGAAACACCATATATTTT. It encodes CASRPGTNSGNTIYF.

V usage is TRBV19 and J usage is TRBJ1-3; tentative D call: TRBD1 (6 bases). The CDR3 totals 16 residues. The germline gives CDR1 LNHDA, CDR2 SQIVND (reference sequence). V gave up 6 bases and J gave up 2 bases, with 17 bases separating them. CDR3 in amino acids: CASSRNRVETGNTIYF. The CDR3 region has the DNA TGTGCCAGTAGCCGAAACAGGGTGGAAACTGGAAACACCATATATTTT. The whole variable domain, filled in from reference TRBV19 and TRBJ1-3, reads DGGITQSPKYLFRKEGQNVTLSCEQNLNHDAMYWYRQDPGQGLRLIYYSQIVNDFQKGDIAEGYSVSREKKESFPLTVTSAQKNPTAFYLCASSRNRVETGNTIYFGEGSWLTVV.

J is TRBJ2-5 and V is TRBV28; perhaps D is TRBD1 or TRBD2 (5 bases each). Germline V gives CDR1 MDHEN, CDR2 SYDVKM. V was cut by 4 bases and J by 5 bases, with 23 bases left in between. The CDR3 spans 17 residues. CDR3 bases: TGTGCCAGCAGTTCCCGACCCGGGACCCTCCTGGGTGAGACCCAGTACTTC. The encoded protein is CASSSRPGTLLGETQYF.

The chain recombines TRBV6-4 with TRBJ2-3; D is perhaps TRBD1 or TRBD2 (5 bases each). V lost 3 bases and J 5 bases, leaving 12 bases between the germline ends. The CDR3 has 14 residues. Per germline, CDR1 MRHNA and CDR2 SNTAGT. The CDR3 bases are TGTGCCAGCAGTGAAAGGGACCGTGGAGATACGCAGTATTTT. Translating it yields CASSERDRGDTQYF.

The chain employs TRBV6-5 and TRBJ2-3, with no clear D. CDR1 and CDR2 from the germline V gene are MNHEY and SVGAGI. The CDR3 length is 15 residues. Trimming removed 6 bases at V and 5 bases at J, with 18 bases between. CDR3 bases: TGTGCCAGCAGCGTGGGTTTCTTCGGGTTAGATACGCAGTATTTT. It translates to CASSVGFFGLDTQYF.

V is TRBV18 and J is TRBJ2-1; 15 bases match TRBD2. V shed 5 bases, J shed 4 bases, and the junction held 6 bases outside the gene matches. CDR3 length: 17 residues. Germline CDR1 KGHSH, CDR2 LQKENI. CDR3: CASSFTGLAGGYNEQFF. CDR3 nucleotides: TGTGCCAGCTCATTCACCGGACTAGCGGGGGGGTACAATGAGCAGTTCTTC.

The chain is built from TRBV2 and TRBJ2-7; 12 nucleotides align to TRBD2. Germline V gives CDR1 SNHLY, CDR2 FYNNEI. The ends lost 6 bases at V and 6 bases at J; junction bases unmatched: 6. The CDR3 is made up of 14 amino acids. The CDR3 here is CASRRLAGAIEQYF. DNA for the CDR3: TGTGCCAGCAGGAGACTAGCGGGAGCGATCGAGCAGTACTTC.

J is TRBJ2-3 and V is TRBV29-1; D may be TRBD1 (5 bases). CDR1 is SQVTM and CDR2 is ANQGSEA in the germline V gene. Trimming left V 4 bases short and J 5 bases short, with 10 bases between. CDR3 length: 12 amino acids. The CDR3 reads CSVGQQGDTQYF. The DNA for the CDR3 is TGCAGCGTTGGACAGCAAGGAGATACGCAGTATTTT.

This clone was seen a handful of times. The CDR3 DNA follows: TGTGCCAGCACCGACGGCCAAGCAAAGCAGTACTTC. This translates into CASTDGQAKQYF. V gene TRBV6-6 combines with J gene TRBJ2-7; no clear D. CDR3 length equals 12 residues. Germline V lookup: CDR1 MNHNY, CDR2 SVGAGI (reference sequence). V lost 7 bases to trimming and J lost 8 bases, with 15 bases between them.

The chain is built from TRBV7-9 and TRBJ2-7; TRBD2 is a possible D gene (6 bases). The V and J ends lost 3 bases and 2 bases respectively, with 14 bases between them. CDR1 SEHNR and CDR2 FQNEAQ come from the germline V gene (reference sequence). The CDR3 has 15 amino acids. As DNA, the CDR3 is TGTGCCAGCAGCTTCCTGGCGGGGTTCACCTACGAGCAGTACTTC. This gives the protein CASSFLAGFTYEQYF.